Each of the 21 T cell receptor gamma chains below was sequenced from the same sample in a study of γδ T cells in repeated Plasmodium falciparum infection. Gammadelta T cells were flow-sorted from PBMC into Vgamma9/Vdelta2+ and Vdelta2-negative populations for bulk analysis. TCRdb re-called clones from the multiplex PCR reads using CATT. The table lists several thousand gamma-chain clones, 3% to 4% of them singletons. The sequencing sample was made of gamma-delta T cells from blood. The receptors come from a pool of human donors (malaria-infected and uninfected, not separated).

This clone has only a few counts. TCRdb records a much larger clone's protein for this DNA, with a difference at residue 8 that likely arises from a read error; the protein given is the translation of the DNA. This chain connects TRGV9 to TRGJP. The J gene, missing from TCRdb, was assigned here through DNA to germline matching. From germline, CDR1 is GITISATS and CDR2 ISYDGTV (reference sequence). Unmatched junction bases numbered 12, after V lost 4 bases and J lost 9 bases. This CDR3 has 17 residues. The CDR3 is CALWDQGGGLGKKIKVF. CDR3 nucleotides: TGTGCCTTGTGGGATCAGGGAGGAGGGTTGGGCAAAAAAATCAAGGTATTT.

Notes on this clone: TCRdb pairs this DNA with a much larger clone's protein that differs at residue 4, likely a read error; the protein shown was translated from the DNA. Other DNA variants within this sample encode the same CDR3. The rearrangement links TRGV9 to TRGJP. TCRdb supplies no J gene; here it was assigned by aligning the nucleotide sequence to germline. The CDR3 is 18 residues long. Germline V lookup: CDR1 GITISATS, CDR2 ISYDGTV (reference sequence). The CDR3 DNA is TGTGCCTTGAGGGAGGTGCGATCGGGGGAGTTGGGCAAAAAAATCAAGGTATTT. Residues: CALREVRSGELGKKIKVF.

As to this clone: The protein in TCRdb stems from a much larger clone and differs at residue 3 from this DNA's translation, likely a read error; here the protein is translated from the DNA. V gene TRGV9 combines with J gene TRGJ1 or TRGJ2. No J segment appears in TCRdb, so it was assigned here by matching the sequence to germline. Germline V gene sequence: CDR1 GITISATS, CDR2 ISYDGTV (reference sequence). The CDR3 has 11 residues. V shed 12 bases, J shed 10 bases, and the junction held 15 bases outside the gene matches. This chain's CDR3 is CALKGYWKKLF. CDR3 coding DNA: TGTGCCCTCAAGGGTTATTGGAAGAAACTCTTT.

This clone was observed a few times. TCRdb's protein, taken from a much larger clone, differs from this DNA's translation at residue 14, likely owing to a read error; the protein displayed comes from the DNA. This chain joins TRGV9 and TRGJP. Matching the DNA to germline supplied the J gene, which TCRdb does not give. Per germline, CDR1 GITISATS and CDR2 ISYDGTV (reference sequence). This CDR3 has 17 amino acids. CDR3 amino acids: CALWEVRLELGKKVKVF. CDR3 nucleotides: TGTGCCTTGTGGGAGGTGCGTTTGGAGTTGGGCAAAAAAGTCAAGGTATTT.

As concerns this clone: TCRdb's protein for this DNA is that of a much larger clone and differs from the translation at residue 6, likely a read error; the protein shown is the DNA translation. CDR3 sequence reads: CALWEVPREGKKIKVF. CDR3 nucleotide sequence: TGTGCCTTGTGGGAGGTCCCCCGGGAAGGCAAAAAAATCAAGGTATTT. The chain combines TRGV9 with TRGJP. CDR3 length: 16 amino acids. Losses at the gene ends were 1 base for V and 13 bases for J; bases not matched to a gene: 10. Germline V gene lookup returns CDR1 GITISATS and CDR2 ISYDGTV (reference sequence).

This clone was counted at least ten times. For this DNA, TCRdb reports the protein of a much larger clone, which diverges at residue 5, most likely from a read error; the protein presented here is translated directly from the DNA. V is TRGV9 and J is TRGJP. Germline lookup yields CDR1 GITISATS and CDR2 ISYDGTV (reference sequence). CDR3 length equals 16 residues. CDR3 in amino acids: CALWGVQELGKKIKVF. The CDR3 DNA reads TGTGCCTTGTGGGGGGTGCAGGAGTTGGGCAAAAAAATCAAGGTATTT.

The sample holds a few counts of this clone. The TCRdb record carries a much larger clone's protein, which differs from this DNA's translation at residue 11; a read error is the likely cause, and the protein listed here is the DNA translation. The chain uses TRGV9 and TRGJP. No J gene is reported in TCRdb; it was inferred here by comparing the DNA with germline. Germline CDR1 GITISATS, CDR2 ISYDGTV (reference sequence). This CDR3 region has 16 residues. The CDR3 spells CALWEATVLGEKIKVF. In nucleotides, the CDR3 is TGTGCCTTGTGGGAGGCCACAGTGTTGGGCGAAAAAATCAAGGTATTT.

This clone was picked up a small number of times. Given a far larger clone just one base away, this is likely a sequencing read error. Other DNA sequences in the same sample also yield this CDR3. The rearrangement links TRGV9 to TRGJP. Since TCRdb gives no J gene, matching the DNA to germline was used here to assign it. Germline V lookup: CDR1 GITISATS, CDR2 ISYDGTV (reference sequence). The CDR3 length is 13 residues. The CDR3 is CALWGLGKKIKVF. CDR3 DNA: TGTGCCTTGTGGGGGTTGGGCAAGAAAATCAAGGTATTT.

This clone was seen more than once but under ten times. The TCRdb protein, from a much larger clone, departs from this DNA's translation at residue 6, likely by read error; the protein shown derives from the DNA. CDR3 in amino acids: CATWDSLGDYYKKLF. The CDR3 region has the DNA TGTGCCACCTGGGACAGTCTGGGGGATTATTATAAGAAACTCTTT. The chain combines TRGV3 with TRGJ1 or TRGJ2. TCRdb does not report a J gene; here it was assigned by matching the DNA to germline references. CDR3 length equals 15 residues. Germline assignment: CDR1 VTNTFY and CDR2 YDVSTARD (reference sequence). The trim removed 1 base at V and 2 bases at J, leaving 8 bases unmatched.

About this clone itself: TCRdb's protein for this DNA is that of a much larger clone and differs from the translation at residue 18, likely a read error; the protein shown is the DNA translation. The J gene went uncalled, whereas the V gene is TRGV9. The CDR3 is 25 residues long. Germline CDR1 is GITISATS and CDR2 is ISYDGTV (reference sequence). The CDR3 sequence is CALWDHCCGEQHLLSQVGIGRIQHF. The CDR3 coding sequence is TGTGCCTTGTGGGACCATTGTTGTGGGGAACAACACTTGTTGTCACAGGTAGGTATCGGAAGAATACAACATTTC.

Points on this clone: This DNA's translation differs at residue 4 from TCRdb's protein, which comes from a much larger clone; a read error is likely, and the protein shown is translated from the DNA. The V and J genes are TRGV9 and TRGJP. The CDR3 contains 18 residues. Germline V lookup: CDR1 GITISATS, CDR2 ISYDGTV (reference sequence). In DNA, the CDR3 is TGTGCCTTGCGGGAGGTGCCAAGCGGAGAGTTGGGCAAAAAAATCAAGGTATTT. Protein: CALREVPSGELGKKIKVF.

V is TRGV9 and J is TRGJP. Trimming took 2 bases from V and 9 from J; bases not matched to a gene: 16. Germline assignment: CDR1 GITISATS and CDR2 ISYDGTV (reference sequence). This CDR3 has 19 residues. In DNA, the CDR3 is TGTGCCTTGTGGGAGGCGGACCGTCCTTCCGGGTTGGGCAAAAAAATCAAGGTATTT. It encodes CALWEADRPSGLGKKIKVF.

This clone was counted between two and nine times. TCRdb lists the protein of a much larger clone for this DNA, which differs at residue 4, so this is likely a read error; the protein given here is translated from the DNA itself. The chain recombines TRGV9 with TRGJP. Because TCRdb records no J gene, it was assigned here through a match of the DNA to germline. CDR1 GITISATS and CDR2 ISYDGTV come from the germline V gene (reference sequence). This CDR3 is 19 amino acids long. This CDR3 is CALRETARPQELGKKIKVF. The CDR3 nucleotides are TGTGCCTTGCGGGAGACGGCTCGTCCCCAAGAGTTGGGCAAAAAAATCAAGGTATTT.

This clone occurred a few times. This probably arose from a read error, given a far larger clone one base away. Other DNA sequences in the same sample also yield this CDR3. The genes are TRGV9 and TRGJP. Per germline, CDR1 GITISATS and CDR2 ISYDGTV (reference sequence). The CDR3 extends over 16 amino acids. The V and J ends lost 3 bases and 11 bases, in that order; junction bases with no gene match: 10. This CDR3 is CALWEYKVLGKKIKVF. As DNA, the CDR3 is TGTGCCTTGTGGGAGTATAAAGTGCTGGGCAAAAAAATCAAGGTATTT.

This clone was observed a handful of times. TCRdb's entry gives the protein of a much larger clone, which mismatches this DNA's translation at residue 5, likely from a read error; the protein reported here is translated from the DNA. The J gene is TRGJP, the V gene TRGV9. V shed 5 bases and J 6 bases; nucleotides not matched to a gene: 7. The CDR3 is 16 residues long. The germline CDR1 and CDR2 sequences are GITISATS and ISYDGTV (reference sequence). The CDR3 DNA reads TGTGCCTTGTGGGGGGTATCAGAGTTGGGCAAAAAAATCAAGGTATTT. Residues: CALWGVSELGKKIKVF.

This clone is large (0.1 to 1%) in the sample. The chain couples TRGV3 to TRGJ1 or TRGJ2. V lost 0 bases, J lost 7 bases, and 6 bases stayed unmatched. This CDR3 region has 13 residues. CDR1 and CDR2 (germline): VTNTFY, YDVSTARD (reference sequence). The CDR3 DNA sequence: TGTGCCACCTGGGACAGGCGTCGGTATAAGAAACTCTTT. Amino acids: CATWDRRRYKKLF.

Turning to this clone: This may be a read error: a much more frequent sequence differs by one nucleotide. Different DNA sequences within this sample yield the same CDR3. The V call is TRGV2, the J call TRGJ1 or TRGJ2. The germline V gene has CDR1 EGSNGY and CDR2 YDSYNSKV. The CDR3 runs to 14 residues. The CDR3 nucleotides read TGTGCCACCTGGGACGGCGCCTTTTATTATAAGAAGCTCTTT. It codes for CATWDGAFYYKKLF.

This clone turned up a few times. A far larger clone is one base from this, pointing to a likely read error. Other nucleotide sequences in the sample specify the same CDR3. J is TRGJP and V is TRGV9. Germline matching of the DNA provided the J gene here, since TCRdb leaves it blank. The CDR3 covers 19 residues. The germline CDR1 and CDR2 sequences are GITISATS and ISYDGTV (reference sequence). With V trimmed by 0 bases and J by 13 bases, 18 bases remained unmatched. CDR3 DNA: TGTGCCTTGTGGGAGGTGCAGGTCCCAAGGCATTTAGGCAAAAAAATCAAGGTATTT. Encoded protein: CALWEVQVPRHLGKKIKVF.

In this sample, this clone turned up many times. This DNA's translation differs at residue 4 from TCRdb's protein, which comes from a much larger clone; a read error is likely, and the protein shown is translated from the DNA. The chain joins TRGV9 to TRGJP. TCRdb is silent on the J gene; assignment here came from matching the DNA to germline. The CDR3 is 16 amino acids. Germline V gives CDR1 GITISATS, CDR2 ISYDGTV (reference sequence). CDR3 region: CALREVPELGKKIKVF. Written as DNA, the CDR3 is TGTGCCTTGAGGGAGGTGCCCGAGTTGGGCAAAAAAATCAAGGTATTT.

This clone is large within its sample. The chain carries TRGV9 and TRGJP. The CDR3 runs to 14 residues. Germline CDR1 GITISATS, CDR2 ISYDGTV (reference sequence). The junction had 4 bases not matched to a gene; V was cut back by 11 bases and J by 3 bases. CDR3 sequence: CASKQELGKKIKVF. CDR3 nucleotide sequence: TGTGCCTCAAAGCAAGAGTTGGGCAAAAAAATCAAGGTATTT.

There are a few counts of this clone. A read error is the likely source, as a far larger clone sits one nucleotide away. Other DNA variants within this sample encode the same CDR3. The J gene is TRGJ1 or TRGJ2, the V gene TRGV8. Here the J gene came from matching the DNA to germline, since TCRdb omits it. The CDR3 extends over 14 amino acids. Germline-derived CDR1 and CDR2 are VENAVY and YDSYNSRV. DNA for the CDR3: TGCGCCACCTGGGGGAAAGGAAATTATTATAAGAAACTCTTT. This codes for CATWGKGNYYKKLF.